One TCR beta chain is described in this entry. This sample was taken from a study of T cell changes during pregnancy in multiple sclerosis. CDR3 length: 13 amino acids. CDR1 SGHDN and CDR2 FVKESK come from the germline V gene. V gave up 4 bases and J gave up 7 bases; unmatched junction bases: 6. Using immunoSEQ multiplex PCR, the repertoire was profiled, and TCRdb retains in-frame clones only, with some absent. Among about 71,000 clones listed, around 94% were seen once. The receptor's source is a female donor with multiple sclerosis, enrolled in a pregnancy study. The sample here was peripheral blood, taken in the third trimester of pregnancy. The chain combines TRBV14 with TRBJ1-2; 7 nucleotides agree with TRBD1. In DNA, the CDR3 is TGTGCCAGCAGCCCTGGAGGGGGCCGTGGCTACACCTTC. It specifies CASSPGGGRGYTF.